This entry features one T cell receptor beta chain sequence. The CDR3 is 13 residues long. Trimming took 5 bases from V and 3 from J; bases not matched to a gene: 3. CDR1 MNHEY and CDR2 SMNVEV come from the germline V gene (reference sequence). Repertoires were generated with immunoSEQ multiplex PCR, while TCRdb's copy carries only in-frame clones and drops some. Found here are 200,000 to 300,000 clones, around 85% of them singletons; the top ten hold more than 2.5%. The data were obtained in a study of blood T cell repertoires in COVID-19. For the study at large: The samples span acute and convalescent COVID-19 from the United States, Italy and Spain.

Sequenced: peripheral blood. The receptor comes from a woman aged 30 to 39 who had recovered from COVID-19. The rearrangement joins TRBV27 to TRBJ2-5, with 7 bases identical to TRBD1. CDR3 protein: CASSDRVEETQYF. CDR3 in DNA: TGTGCCAGCAGTGACAGGGTGGAAGAGACCCAGTACTTC.